The rows below give T cell receptor beta chains drawn from one sample of a study of cytomegalovirus exposure and HLA in healthy donors. Produced via immunoSEQ multiplex PCR; TCRdb's table is partial and in-frame only. The sample has some 190,000 clones, around 80% seen once. The sequenced sample was PBMCs. The receptor set was obtained from a woman aged 30 to 39 in good health and CMV-seronegative. Both conserved end residues are part of each CDR3. Fields, in order: D gene, V gene, clone size, J gene, CDR3 protein, CDR3 DNA. A D gene is named only where the DNA matches it firmly. Part of the rows lack a size; the others show once, few, many or a class for expanded clones.

d_gene: -; v_gene: TRBV10-3; abundance: -; j_gene: TRBJ2-7; CDR3aa: CAISTGRSGVQYGEQYF; CDR3nt: TGTGCCATCAGTACTGGACGTTCGGGAGTTCAGTACGGGGAGCAGTACTTC
d_gene: -; v_gene: TRBV4-1; abundance: once; j_gene: TRBJ2-1; CDR3aa: CASSLRDWGYNEQFF; CDR3nt: TGCGCCAGCAGCCTACGGGACTGGGGATACAATGAGCAGTTCTTC
d_gene: TRBD2; v_gene: TRBV5-1; abundance: -; j_gene: TRBJ2-3; CDR3aa: CASRRGLSTSGTDTQYF; CDR3nt: TGCGCCAGCAGGCGGGGCTTATCGACTAGCGGCACAGATACGCAGTATTTT
d_gene: TRBD1; v_gene: TRBV5-3; abundance: -; j_gene: TRBJ2-7; CDR3aa: CARSSTGGHEQYF; CDR3nt: TGTGCCAGAAGCTCAACAGGGGGCCACGAGCAGTACTTC
d_gene: TRBD2; v_gene: TRBV4-2; abundance: -; j_gene: TRBJ2-3; CDR3aa: CASSREERGSTDTQYF; CDR3nt: TGTGCCAGCAGCCGGGAGGAGCGGGGAAGCACAGATACGCAGTATTTT
d_gene: -; v_gene: TRBV6-1; abundance: -; j_gene: TRBJ1-3; CDR3aa: CASGADPFSGNTIYF; CDR3nt: TGTGCCAGCGGGGCGGATCCTTTCTCTGGAAACACCATATATTTT
d_gene: TRBD2; v_gene: TRBV7-2; abundance: -; j_gene: TRBJ2-3; CDR3aa: CASSHSGTSYTDTQYF; CDR3nt: TGTGCCAGCAGCCACAGTGGGACTAGTTACACAGATACGCAGTATTTT
d_gene: TRBD1; v_gene: TRBV5-1; abundance: once; j_gene: TRBJ1-1; CDR3aa: CASSLTGALNTEAFF; CDR3nt: TGCGCCAGCAGCTTGACAGGGGCCCTAAACACTGAAGCTTTCTTT
d_gene: TRBD2; v_gene: TRBV6-5; abundance: -; j_gene: TRBJ2-5; CDR3aa: CASSRTSAETQYF; CDR3nt: TGTGCCAGCAGTCGGACTAGCGCAGAGACCCAGTACTTC
d_gene: TRBD1; v_gene: TRBV19; abundance: -; j_gene: TRBJ2-6; CDR3aa: CASSPNRGMGSGANVLTF; CDR3nt: TGTGCCAGTAGCCCTAACAGGGGGATGGGTTCTGGGGCCAACGTCCTGACTTTC
d_gene: -; v_gene: TRBV6-5; abundance: -; j_gene: TRBJ1-1; CDR3aa: CASSYSTPRMNTEAFF; CDR3nt: TGTGCCAGCAGTTACTCGACTCCCAGAATGAACACTGAAGCTTTCTTT
d_gene: TRBD1; v_gene: TRBV5-8; abundance: -; j_gene: TRBJ1-6; CDR3aa: CASSRGTVNHNSPLHF; CDR3nt: TGTGCCAGCAGCCGAGGGACAGTGAACCATAATTCACCCCTCCACTTT
d_gene: TRBD1; v_gene: TRBV6-5; abundance: -; j_gene: TRBJ2-5; CDR3aa: CASSYSGTEQETQYF; CDR3nt: TGTGCCAGCAGTTATTCCGGGACAGAACAAGAGACCCAGTACTTC
d_gene: TRBD1; v_gene: TRBV18; abundance: once; j_gene: TRBJ1-2; CDR3aa: CASSLDPAGGGSNYGYTF; CDR3nt: TGTGCCAGCTCACTGGATCCCGCAGGGGGAGGTTCTAACTATGGCTACACCTTC
d_gene: -; v_gene: TRBV6-1; abundance: -; j_gene: TRBJ2-7; CDR3aa: CASSRTGISHEQYF; CDR3nt: TGTGCCAGCAGTAGAACAGGGATCAGCCACGAGCAGTACTTC
d_gene: TRBD2; v_gene: TRBV5-1; abundance: once; j_gene: TRBJ2-5; CDR3aa: CASSWGGRETQYF; CDR3nt: TGCGCCAGCAGCTGGGGAGGGAGGGAGACCCAGTACTTC
d_gene: TRBD1; v_gene: TRBV7-3; abundance: -; j_gene: TRBJ1-1; CDR3aa: CASSLATGTGLYTEAFF; CDR3nt: TGTGCCAGCAGCTTAGCGACCGGGACAGGGTTATACACTGAAGCTTTCTTT